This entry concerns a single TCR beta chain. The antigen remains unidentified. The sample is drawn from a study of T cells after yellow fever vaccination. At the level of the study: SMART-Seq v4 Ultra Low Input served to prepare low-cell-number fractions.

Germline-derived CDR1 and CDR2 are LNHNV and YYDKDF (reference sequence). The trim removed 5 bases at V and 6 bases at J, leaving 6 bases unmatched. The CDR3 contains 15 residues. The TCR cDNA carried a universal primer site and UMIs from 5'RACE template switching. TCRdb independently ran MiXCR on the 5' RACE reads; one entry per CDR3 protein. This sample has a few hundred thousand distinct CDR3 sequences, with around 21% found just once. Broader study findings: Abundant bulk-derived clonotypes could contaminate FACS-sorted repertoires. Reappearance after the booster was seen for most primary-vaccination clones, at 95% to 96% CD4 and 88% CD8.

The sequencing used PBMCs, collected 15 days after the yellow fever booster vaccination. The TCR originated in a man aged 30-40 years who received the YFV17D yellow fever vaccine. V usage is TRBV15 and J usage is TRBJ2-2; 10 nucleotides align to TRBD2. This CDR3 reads CATSALAGRAGELFF. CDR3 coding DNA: TGTGCCACCAGCGCACTAGCGGGAAGGGCCGGGGAGCTGTTTTTT.